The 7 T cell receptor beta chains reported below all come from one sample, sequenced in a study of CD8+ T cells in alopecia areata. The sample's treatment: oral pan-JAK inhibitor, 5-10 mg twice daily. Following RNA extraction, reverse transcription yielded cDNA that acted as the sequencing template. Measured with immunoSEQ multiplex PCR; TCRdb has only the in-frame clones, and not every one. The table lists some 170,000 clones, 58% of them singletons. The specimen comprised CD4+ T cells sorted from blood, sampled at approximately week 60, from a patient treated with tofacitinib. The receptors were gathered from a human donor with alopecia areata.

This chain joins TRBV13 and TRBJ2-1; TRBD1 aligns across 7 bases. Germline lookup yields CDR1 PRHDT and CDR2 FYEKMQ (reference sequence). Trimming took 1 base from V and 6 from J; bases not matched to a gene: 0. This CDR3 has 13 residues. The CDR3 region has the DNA TGTGCCAGCAGCTTAGACAGGGGCAATGAGCAGTTCTTC. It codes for CASSLDRGNEQFF.

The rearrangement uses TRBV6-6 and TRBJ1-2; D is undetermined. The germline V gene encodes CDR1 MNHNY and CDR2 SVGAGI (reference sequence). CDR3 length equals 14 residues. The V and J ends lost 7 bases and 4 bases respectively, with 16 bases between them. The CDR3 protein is CASKGSRDGYGYTF. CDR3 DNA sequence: TGTGCCAGCAAAGGCAGCCGAGACGGCTATGGCTACACCTTC.

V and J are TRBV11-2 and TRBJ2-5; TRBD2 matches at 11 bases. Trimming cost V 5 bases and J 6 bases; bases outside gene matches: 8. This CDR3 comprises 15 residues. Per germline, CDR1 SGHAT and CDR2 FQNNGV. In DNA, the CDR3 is TGTGCCAGCAGCCCACAACTAGCGGGGGACCAGACCCAGTACTTC. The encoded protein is CASSPQLAGDQTQYF.

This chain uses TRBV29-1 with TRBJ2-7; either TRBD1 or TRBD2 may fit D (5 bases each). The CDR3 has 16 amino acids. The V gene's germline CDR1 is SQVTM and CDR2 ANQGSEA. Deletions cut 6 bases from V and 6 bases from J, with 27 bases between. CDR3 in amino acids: CSVLRDPIVAGIEQYF. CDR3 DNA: TGCAGCGTCCTGAGGGACCCCATTGTGGCAGGGATCGAGCAGTACTTC.

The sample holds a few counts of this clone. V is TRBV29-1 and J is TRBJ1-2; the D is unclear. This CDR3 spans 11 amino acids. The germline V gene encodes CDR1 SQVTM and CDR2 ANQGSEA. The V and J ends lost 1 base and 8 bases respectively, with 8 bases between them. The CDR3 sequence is CSVEVWAGYTF. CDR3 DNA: TGCAGCGTTGAAGTGTGGGCCGGCTACACCTTC.

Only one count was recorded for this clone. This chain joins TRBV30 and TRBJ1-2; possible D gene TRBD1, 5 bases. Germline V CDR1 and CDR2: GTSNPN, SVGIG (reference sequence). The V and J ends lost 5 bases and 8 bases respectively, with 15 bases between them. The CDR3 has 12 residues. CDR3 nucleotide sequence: TGTGCCTGGGAACAACGGTCAGGGGGCTACACCTTC. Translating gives CAWEQRSGGYTF.

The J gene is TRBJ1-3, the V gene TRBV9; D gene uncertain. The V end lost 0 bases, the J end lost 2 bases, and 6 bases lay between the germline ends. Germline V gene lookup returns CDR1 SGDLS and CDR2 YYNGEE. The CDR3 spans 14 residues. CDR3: CASSVDGTGNTIYF. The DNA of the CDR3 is TGTGCCAGCAGCGTAGACGGAACTGGAAACACCATATATTTT.